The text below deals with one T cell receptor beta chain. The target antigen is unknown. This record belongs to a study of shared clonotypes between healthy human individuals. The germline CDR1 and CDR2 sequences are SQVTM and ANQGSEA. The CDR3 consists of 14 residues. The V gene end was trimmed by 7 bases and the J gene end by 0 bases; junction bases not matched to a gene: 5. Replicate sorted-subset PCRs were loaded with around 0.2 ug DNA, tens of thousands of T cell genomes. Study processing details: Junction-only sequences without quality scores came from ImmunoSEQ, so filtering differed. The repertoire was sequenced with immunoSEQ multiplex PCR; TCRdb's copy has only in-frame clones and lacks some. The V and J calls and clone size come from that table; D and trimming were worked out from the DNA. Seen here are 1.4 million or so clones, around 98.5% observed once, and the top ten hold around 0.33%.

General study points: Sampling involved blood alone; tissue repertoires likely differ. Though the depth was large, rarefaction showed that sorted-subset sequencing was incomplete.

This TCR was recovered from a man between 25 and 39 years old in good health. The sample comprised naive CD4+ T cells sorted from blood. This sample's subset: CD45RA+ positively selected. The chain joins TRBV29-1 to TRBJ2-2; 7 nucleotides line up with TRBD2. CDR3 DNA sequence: TGCAGCGCGGGACTACCTACGAACACCGGGGAGCTGTTTTTT. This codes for CSAGLPTNTGELFF.